These 17 T cell receptor beta chains came from one sample sequenced in a study of blood T cells in healthy people across ages. Alongside a J-beta primer mix, a sample-barcoded 5' primer served in a second PCR lasting about 7 to 12 cycles. TCRdb fed the 5' RACE reads into MiXCR, producing one record per CDR3 protein. The table lists some 1.7 million distinct CDR3 sequences, 28% of them singletons. The specimen sequenced was blood. The source is a woman aged 25 to 45 in good health.

As for this clonotype: An end of the junction does not agree with germline; a read error may underlie this. The rearrangement joins TRBV5-1 to TRBJ2-1; tentative D call: TRBD2 (6 bases). The CDR3 is 16 amino acids. Germline loops: CDR1 SGHRS, CDR2 YFSETQ. CDR3 sequence reads: CAGSPSATSSYNEQFF. The DNA for the CDR3 is TGCGCCGGCAGCCCTAGTGCGACTAGCTCCTACAATGAGCAGTTCTTC.

This clonotype was recorded at least ten times. This rearrangement joins TRBV29-1 to TRBJ2-1; 11 bases are a match to TRBD2. CDR1 SQVTM and CDR2 ANQGSEA come from the germline V gene. CDR3 length: 18 residues. With V trimmed by 7 bases and J by 0 bases, 14 bases remained unmatched. Written as DNA, the CDR3 is TGCAGCGCAAAACGGGGGACTAGCGGCCCTCGCTCCTACAATGAGCAGTTCTTC. Translated: CSAKRGTSGPRSYNEQFF.

This clonotype was seen only a few times. Compared with germline, one end of the junction differs, possibly owing to a read error. The chain is built from TRBV20-1 and TRBJ2-3, with 8 bases that match TRBD1. Germline V lookup: CDR1 DFQATT, CDR2 SNEGSKA (reference sequence). The CDR3 loop spans 14 amino acids. CDR3 loop: CSASGSGGTGTQYF. The CDR3 DNA sequence: TGCAGTGCTAGCGGCTCAGGGGGCACAGGTACGCAGTATTTT.

This clonotype was seen many times. This chain links TRBV12-3 or TRBV12-4 with TRBJ2-1; D perhaps matches TRBD2 (5 bases). The V and J ends lost 3 bases and 4 bases respectively, with 7 bases between them. The CDR3 covers 13 residues. DNA of the CDR3: TGTGCCAGCAGTTTCGGGGTTTACAATGAGCAGTTCTTC. This translates into CASSFGVYNEQFF.

This clonotype was recorded at least ten times. The rearrangement uses TRBV7-2 and TRBJ2-1, with 7 bases fitting TRBD2. The CDR3 contains 14 residues. The germline gives CDR1 SGHTA, CDR2 FQGNSA. The V gene end was trimmed by 5 bases and the J gene end by 4 bases; junction bases not matched to a gene: 5. CDR3 sequence reads: CASSLSGTYNEQFF. In nucleotides, the CDR3 is TGTGCCAGCAGCCTCAGCGGGACGTACAATGAGCAGTTCTTC.

This clonotype was seen a few times. This chain connects TRBV3-1 to TRBJ2-1, with D maybe TRBD2 (7 bases). V was clipped by 8 bases and J by 3 bases, with 14 bases between them. This CDR3 is 14 amino acids long. Germline CDR1 is LGHDT and CDR2 is YNNKEL (reference sequence). The CDR3 DNA reads as TGTGCCAGCCGACGGGGGGCGAGCTACAATGAGCAGTTCTTC. It yields the protein CASRRGASYNEQFF.

Here the CDR3 reads CASSQQGDRETQYF. CDR3 nucleotide sequence: TGTGCCAGCAGCCAACAGGGAGACAGAGAGACCCAGTACTTC. The chain carries TRBV14 and TRBJ2-5; D tentatively reads TRBD1 or TRBD2 (5 bases each). CDR1 SGHDN and CDR2 FVKESK come from the germline V gene. The CDR3 spans 14 residues. V was pared by 2 bases and J by 4 bases, with 11 bases between. The variable domain in full, with the rest retrieved from reference TRBV14 and TRBJ2-5, is EAGVTQFPSHSVIEKGQTVTLRCDPISGHDNLYWYRRVMGKEIKFLLHFVKESKQDESGMPNNRFLAERTGGTYSTLKVQPAELEDSGVYFCASSQQGDRETQYFGPGTRLLVL.

The chain is built from TRBV18 and TRBJ1-5; a weak D match, TRBD1 (5 bases). The V end was cut by 2 bases, the J end by 0 bases, with 11 bases between. The CDR3 spans 16 residues. The germline gives CDR1 KGHSH, CDR2 LQKENI. CDR3 sequence (DNA): TGTGCCAGCTCACCAACAGGAACTTATAGCAATCAGCCCCAGCATTTT. Protein sequence: CASSPTGTYSNQPQHF.

This clonotype was detected a few times. The genes are TRBV2 and TRBJ2-1, with D perhaps matching TRBD1 (6 bases). Germline V gene lookup returns CDR1 SNHLY and CDR2 FYNNEI. Trimming stripped 2 bases from V and 5 bases from J, with 22 bases between. The CDR3 length is 18 residues. The CDR3 region has the DNA TGTGCCAGCAGTGAAAGGGGCCGACAGGTCGAGGGGCACAATGAGCAGTTCTTC. Protein product: CASSERGRQVEGHNEQFF.

With regard to this clonotype: The junction departs from the called germline gene at one end, perhaps through a read error. V and J are TRBV12-3 or TRBV12-4 and TRBJ2-1; unclear D gene. CDR3 length: 15 amino acids. CDR3 protein: CTSSWRSGIYNDQFF. The CDR3 DNA reads TGTACCAGCAGCTGGAGATCCGGAATCTACAATGATCAGTTCTTC.

Only a few counts were recorded for this clonotype. The gene calls are TRBV6-2 or TRBV6-3 and TRBJ1-5; maybe TRBD1 (6 bases). The V end lost 7 bases, the J end lost 1 base, and 11 bases lay between the germline ends. CDR3 length: 14 residues. Germline V gene data show CDR1 as MNHEY and CDR2 as SVGEGT. The CDR3 sequence: CASTHRESNQPQHF. The CDR3 bases are TGTGCCAGCACCCACAGGGAGAGCAATCAGCCCCAGCATTTT.

Details on this clonotype: At one of its ends the junction is not consistent with the germline gene, which may arise from a read error. The chain uses TRBV3-1 and TRBJ2-1; TRBD1 aligns across 9 bases. Germline V gives CDR1 LGHDT, CDR2 YNNKEL (reference sequence). The CDR3 has 14 residues. The CDR3 protein is CAGSPGTGNRAQFF. CDR3 sequence (DNA): TGTGCCGGCAGCCCCGGGACAGGGAATAGGGCGCAGTTCTTC.

The chain recombines TRBV20-1 with TRBJ2-5; D tentatively reads TRBD1 or TRBD2 (5 bases each). The CDR3 is 15 amino acids. Trimming took 0 bases from V and 4 from J, leaving 15 bases between them. Germline CDR1 and CDR2: DFQATT and SNEGSKA (reference sequence). CDR3 DNA sequence: TGCAGTGCTAGAGATGAGAGCGGACACCGAGAGACCCAGTACTTC. Translated: CSARDESGHRETQYF.

At least ten counts were recorded for this clonotype. This CDR3 reads CASSYKSSGVIYEQYF. CDR3 in DNA: TGTGCCAGCAGTTACAAGTCTAGCGGGGTTATCTACGAGCAGTACTTC. The chain recombines TRBV6-5 with TRBJ2-7; 9 nucleotides align to TRBD2. CDR3 length: 16 amino acids. V was clipped by 2 bases and J by 3 bases; unmatched bases: 8. In germline, CDR1 is MNHEY, CDR2 SVGAGI.

This clonotype was counted a few times. This rearrangement joins TRBV28 to TRBJ2-7; no clear D gene. V shed 5 bases and J shed 5 bases, with 13 bases lying between them. Germline V gene sequence: CDR1 MDHEN, CDR2 SYDVKM. The CDR3 contains 13 residues. The CDR3 loop is CASSVIESNEQYF. CDR3 coding DNA: TGTGCCAGCAGTGTGATAGAGTCAAACGAGCAGTACTTC.

This clonotype has more than one count but fewer than ten. The gene calls are TRBV6-5 and TRBJ2-6; D gene ambiguous. Trimming stripped 3 bases from V and 0 bases from J, with 12 bases between. This CDR3 region has 17 residues. CDR1 is MNHEY, CDR2 SVGAGI, per germline. The CDR3 DNA follows: TGTGCCAGCAGTTATTTGAGAAAGATCTCTGGGGCCAACGTCCTGACTTTC. Protein: CASSYLRKISGANVLTF.

V and J are TRBV5-1 and TRBJ1-4; D is uncertain. Trimming removed 0 bases at V and 8 bases at J, with 14 bases between. The CDR3 is 15 residues long. Germline-derived CDR1 and CDR2 are SGHRS and YFSETQ. The CDR3 protein is CASSLAGSGGEKLFF. Here the CDR3 DNA reads TGCGCCAGCAGCTTGGCGGGGAGTGGAGGAGAAAAACTGTTTTTT. Supplemented by reference TRBV5-1 and TRBJ1-4, the full variable domain reads KAGVTQTPRYLIKTRGQQVTLSCSPISGHRSVSWYQQTPGQGLQFLFEYFSETQRNKGNFPGRFSGRQFSNSRSEMNVSTLELGDSALYLCASSLAGSGGEKLFFGSGTQLSVL.